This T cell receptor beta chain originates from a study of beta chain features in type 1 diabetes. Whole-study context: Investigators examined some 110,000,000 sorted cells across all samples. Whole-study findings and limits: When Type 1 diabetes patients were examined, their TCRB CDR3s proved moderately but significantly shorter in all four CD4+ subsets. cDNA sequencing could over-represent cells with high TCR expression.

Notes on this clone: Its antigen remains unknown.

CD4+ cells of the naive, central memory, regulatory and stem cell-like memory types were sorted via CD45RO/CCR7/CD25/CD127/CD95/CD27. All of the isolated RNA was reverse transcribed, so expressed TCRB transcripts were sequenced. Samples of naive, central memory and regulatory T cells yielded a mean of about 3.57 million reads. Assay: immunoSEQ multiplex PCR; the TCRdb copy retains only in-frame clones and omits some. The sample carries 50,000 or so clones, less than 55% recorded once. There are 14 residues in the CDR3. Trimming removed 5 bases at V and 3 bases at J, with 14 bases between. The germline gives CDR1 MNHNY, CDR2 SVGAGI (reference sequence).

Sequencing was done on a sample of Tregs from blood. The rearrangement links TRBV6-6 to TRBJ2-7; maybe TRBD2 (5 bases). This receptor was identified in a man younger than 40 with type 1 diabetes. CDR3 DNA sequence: TGTGCCAGCAGTCAGCGGACTGGGAACTACGAGCAGTACTTC. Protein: CASSQRTGNYEQYF.